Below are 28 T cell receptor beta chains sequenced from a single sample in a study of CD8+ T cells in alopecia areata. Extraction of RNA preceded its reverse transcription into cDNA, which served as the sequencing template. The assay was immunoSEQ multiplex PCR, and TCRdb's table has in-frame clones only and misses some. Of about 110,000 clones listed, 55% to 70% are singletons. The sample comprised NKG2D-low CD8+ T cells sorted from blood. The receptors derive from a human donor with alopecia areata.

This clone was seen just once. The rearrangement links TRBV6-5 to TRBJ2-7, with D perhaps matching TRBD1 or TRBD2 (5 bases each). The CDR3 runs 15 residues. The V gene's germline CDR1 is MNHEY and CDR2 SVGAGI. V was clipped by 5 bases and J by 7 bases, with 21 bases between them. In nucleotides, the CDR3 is TGTGCCAGCAGTCTGCGTCGGGGCGAGGTGGCAGAGCAGTACTTC. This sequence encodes CASSLRRGEVAEQYF.

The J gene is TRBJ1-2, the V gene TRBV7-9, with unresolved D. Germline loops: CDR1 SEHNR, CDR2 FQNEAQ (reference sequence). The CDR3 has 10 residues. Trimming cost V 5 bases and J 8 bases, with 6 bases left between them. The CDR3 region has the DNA TGTGCCAGCAGCGGTGGGGGCTACACCTTC. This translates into CASSGGGYTF. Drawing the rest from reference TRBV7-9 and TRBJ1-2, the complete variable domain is DTGVSQNPRHKITKRGQNVTFRCDPISEHNRLYWYRQTLGQGPEFLTYFQNEAQLEKSRLLSDRFSAERPKGSFSTLEIQRTEQGDSAMYLCASSGGGYTFGSGTRLTVV.

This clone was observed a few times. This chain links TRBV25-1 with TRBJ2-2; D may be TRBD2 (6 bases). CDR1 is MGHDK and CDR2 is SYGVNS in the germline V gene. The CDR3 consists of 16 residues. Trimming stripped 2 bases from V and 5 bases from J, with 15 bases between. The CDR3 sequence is CASSETRDGPTGELFF. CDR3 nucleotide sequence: TGTGCCAGCAGTGAAACGCGGGACGGACCGACCGGGGAGCTGTTTTTT.

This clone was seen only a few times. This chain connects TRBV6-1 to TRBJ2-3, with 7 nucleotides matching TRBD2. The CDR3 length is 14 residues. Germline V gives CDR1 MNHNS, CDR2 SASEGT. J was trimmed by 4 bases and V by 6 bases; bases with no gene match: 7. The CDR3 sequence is CASSAWEGADTQYF. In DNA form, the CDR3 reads TGTGCCAGCAGCGCATGGGAGGGAGCAGATACGCAGTATTTT.

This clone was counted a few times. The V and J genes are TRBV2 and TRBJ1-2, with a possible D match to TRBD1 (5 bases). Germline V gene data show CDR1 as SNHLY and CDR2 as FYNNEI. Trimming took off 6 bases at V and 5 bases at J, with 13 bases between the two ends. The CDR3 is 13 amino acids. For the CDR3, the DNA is TGTGCCAGCAGCCCCTCCGGGGGTTATGGCTACACCTTC. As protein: CASSPSGGYGYTF.

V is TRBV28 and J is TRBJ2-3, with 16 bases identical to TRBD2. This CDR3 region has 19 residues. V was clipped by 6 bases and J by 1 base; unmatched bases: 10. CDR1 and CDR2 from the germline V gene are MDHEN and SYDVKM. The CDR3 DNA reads TGTGCCAGCAGCCCTCCGGGACTAGCGGGAGGGTATGGCACAGATACGCAGTATTTT. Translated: CASSPPGLAGGYGTDTQYF.

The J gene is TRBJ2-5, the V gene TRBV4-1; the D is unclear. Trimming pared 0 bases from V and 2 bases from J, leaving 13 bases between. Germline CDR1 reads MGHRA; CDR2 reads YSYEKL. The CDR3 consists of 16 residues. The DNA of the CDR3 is TGCGCCAGCAGCCAAGATCTACCCTCCTTTCAAGAGACCCAGTACTTC. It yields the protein CASSQDLPSFQETQYF.

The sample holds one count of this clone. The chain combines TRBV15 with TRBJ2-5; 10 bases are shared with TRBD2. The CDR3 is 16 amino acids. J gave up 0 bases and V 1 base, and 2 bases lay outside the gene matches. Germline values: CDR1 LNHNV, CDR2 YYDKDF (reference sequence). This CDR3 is CATSRALAGNQETQYF. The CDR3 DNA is TGTGCCACCAGCAGAGCACTAGCGGGGAACCAAGAGACCCAGTACTTC.

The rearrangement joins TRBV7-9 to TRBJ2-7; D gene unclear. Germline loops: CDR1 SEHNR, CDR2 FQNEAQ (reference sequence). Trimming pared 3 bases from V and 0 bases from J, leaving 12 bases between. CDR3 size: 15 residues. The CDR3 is CASSFNTPSSYEQYF. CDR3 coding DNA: TGTGCCAGCAGCTTCAACACTCCTAGCTCCTACGAGCAGTACTTC.

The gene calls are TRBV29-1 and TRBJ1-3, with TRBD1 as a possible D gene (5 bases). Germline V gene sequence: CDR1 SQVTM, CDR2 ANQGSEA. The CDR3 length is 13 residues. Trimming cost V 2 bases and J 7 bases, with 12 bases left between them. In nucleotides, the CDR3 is TGCAGCGTTGAATTGTCAGGGAGGAACACCATATATTTT. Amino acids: CSVELSGRNTIYF.

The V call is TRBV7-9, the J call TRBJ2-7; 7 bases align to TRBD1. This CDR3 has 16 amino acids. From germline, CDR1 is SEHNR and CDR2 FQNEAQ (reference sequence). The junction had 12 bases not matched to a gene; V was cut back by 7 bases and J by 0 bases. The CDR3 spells CASNPLTGQFSYEQYF. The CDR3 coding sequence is TGTGCCAGCAACCCATTGACGGGACAGTTCTCCTACGAGCAGTACTTC. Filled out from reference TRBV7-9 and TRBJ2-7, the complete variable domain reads DTGVSQNPRHKITKRGQNVTFRCDPISEHNRLYWYRQTLGQGPEFLTYFQNEAQLEKSRLLSDRFSAERPKGSFSTLEIQRTEQGDSAMYLCASNPLTGQFSYEQYFGPGTRLTVT.

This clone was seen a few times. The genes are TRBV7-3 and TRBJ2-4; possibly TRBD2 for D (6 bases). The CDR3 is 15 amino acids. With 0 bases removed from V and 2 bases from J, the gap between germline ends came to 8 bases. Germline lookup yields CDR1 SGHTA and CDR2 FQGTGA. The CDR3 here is CASSLTGSTKNIQYF. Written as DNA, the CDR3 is TGTGCCAGCAGCTTAACCGGGAGTACCAAAAACATTCAGTACTTC. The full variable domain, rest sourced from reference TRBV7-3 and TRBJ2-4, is GAGVSQTPSNKVTEKGKYVELRCDPISGHTALYWYRQSLGQGPEFLIYFQGTGAADDSGLPNDRFFAVRPEGSVSTLKIQRTERGDSAVYLCASSLTGSTKNIQYFGAGTRLSVL.

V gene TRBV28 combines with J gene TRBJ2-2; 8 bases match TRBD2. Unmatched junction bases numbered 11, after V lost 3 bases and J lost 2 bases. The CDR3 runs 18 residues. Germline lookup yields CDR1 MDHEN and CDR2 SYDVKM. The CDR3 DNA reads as TGTGCCAGCAGTTTTTGGGGCGGGAGGAACGATAACACCGGGGAGCTGTTTTTT. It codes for CASSFWGGRNDNTGELFF.

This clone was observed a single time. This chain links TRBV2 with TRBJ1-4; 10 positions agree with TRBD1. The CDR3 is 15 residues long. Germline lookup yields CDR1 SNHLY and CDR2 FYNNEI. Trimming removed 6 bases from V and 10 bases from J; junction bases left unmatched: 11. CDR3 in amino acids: CASSASGTGEGKLFF. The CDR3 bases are TGTGCCAGCAGCGCTTCCGGGACAGGGGAGGGAAAACTGTTTTTT.

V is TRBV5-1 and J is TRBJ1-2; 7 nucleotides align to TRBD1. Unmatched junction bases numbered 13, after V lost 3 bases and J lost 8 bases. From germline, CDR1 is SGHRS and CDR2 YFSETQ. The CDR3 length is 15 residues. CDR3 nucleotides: TGCGCCAGCAGCTGGGGGACAGCAATCCCGGGAGGCTACACCTTC. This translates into CASSWGTAIPGGYTF. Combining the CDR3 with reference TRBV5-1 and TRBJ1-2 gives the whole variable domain KAGVTQTPRYLIKTRGQQVTLSCSPISGHRSVSWYQQTPGQGLQFLFEYFSETQRNKGNFPGRFSGRQFSNSRSEMNVSTLELGDSALYLCASSWGTAIPGGYTFGSGTRLTVV.

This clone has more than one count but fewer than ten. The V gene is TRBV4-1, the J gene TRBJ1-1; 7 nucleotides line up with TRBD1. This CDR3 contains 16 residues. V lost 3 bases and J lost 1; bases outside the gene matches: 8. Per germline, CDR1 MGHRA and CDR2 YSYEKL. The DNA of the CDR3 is TGCGCCAGCAGCCACCGCCGGGACAGTTGGAACACTGAAGCTTTCTTT. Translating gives CASSHRRDSWNTEAFF.

The CDR3 reads CASSQGRRNQPQHF. CDR3 nucleotide sequence: TGTGCCAGCAGCCAGGGGCGGCGCAATCAGCCCCAGCATTTT. The V and J genes are TRBV7-2 and TRBJ1-5, with D possibly being TRBD1 (6 bases). The ends were cut back, 5 bases at V and 2 bases at J, with 10 bases in the middle. Germline CDR1 and CDR2: SGHTA and FQGNSA. The CDR3 totals 14 residues.

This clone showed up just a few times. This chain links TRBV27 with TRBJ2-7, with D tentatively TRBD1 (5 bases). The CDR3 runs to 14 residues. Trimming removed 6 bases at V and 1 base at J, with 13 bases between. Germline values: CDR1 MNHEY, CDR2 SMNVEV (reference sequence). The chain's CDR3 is CASSGSTASYEQYF. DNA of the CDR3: TGTGCCAGCAGCGGGTCGACAGCTTCCTACGAGCAGTACTTC.

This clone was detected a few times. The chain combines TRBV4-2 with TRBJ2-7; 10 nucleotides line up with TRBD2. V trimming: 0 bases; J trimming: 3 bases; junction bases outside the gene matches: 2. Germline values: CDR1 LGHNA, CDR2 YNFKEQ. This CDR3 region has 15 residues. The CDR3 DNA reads TGTGCCAGCAGCCAAGAGTGGACTAGCGGCTACGAGCAGTACTTC. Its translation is CASSQEWTSGYEQYF.

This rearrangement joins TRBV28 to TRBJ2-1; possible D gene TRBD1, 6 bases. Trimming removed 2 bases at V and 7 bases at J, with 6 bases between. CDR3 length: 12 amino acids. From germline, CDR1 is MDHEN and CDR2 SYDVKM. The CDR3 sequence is CASSLQGNEQFF. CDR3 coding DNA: TGTGCCAGCAGTTTACAGGGGAATGAGCAGTTCTTC.

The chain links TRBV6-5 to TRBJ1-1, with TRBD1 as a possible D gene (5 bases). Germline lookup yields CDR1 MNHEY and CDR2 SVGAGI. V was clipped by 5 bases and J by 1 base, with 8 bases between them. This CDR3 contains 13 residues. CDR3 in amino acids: CASSADRNTEAFF. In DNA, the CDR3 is TGTGCCAGCAGTGCCGACAGGAACACTGAAGCTTTCTTT.

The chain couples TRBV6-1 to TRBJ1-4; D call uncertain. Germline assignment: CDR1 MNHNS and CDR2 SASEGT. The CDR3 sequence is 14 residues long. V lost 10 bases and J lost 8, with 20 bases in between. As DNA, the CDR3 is TGTGCCACCGACGGGGATTTAAAGGAGGAAAAACTGTTTTTT. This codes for CATDGDLKEEKLFF.

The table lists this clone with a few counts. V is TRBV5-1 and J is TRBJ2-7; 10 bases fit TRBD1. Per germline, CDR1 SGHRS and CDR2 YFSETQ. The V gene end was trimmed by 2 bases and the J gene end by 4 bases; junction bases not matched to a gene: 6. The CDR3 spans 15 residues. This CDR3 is CASSFSGTGAYEQYF. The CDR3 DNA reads TGCGCCAGCAGCTTTTCCGGGACAGGGGCTTACGAGCAGTACTTC.

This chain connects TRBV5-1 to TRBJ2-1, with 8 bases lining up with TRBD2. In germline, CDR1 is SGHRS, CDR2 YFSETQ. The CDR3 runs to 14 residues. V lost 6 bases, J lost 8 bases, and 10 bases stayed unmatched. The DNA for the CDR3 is TGCGCCAGCACCCTCGGGGGGGGAGCAGATGAGCAGTTCTTC. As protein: CASTLGGGADEQFF.

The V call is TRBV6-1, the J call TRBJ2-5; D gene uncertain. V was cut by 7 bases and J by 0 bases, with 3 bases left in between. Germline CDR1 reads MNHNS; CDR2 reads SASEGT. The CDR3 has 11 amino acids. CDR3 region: CASKNQETQYF. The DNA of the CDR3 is TGTGCCAGCAAGAACCAAGAGACCCAGTACTTC.

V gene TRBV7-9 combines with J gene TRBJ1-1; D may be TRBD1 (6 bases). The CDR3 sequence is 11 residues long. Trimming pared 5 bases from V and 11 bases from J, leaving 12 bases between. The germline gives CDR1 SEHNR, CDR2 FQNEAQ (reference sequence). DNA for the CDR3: TGTGCCAGCAGCACGTCAGGGGAGGCTTTCTTT. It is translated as CASSTSGEAFF.

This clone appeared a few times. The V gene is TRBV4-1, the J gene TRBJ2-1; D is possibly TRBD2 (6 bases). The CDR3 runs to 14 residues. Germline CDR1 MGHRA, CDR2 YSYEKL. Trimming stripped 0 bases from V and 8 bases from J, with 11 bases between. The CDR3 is CASSQEAGEDEQFF. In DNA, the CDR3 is TGCGCCAGCAGCCAAGAAGCTGGGGAGGATGAGCAGTTCTTC.

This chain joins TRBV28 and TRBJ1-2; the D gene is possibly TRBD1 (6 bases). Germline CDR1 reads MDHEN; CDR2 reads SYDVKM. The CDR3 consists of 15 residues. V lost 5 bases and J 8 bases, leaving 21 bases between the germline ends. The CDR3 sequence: CASSAALGANGGYTF. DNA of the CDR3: TGTGCCAGCAGTGCCGCTTTGGGGGCGAATGGAGGCTACACCTTC.